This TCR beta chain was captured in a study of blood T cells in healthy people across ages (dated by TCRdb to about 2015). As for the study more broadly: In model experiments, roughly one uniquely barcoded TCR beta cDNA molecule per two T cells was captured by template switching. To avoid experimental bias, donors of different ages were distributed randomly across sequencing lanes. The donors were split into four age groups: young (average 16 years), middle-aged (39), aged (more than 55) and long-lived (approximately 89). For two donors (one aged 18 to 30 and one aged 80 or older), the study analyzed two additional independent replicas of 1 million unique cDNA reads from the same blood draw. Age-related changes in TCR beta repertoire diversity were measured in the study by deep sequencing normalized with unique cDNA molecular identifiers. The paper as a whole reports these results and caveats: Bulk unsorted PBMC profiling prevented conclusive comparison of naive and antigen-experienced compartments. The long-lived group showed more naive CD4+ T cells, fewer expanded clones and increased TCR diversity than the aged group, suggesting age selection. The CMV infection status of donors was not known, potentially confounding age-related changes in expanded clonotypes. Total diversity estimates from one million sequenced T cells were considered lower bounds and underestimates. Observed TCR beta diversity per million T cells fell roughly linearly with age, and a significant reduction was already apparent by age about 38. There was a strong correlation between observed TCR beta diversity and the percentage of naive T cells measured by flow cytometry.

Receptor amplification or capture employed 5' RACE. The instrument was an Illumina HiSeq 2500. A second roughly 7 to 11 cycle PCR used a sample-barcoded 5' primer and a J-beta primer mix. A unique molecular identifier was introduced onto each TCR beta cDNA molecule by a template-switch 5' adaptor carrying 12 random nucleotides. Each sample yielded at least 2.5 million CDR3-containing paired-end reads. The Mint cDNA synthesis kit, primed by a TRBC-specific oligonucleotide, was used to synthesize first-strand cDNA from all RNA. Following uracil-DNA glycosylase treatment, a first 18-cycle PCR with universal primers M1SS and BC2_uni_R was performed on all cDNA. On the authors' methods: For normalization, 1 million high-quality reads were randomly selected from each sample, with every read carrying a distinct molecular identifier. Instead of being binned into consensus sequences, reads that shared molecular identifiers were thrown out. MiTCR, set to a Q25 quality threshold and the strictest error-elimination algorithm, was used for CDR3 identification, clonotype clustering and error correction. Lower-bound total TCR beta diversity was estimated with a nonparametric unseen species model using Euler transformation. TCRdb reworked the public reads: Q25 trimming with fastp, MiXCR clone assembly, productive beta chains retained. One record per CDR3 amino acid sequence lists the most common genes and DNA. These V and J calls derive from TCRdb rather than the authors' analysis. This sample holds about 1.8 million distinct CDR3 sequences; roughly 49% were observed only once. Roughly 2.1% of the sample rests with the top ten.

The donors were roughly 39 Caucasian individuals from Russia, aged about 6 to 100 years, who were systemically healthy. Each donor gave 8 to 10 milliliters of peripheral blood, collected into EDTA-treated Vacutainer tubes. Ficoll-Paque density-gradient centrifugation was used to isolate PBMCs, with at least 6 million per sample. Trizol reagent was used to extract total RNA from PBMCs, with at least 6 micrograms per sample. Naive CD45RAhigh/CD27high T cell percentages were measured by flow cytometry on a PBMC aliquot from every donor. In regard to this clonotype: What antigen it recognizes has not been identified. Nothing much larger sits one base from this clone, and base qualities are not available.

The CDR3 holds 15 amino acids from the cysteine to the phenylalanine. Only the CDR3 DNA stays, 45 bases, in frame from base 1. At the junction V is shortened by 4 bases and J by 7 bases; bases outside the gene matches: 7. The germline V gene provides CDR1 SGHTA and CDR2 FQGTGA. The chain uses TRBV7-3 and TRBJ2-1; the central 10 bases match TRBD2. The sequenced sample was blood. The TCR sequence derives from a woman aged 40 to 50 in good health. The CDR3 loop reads CASSSRVAGGNEQFF. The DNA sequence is TGTGCCAGCAGCTCCCGGGTAGCGGGAGGTAATGAGCAGTTCTTC.